This T cell receptor (beta chain) appears in the sequencing data of a study of cytomegalovirus exposure and HLA in healthy donors. Looking at the study overall: Of the donors genotyped, several hundred in all, 65% to 90% fell in the Caucasian-associated ancestry cluster.

Germline CDR1 MNHEY, CDR2 SMNVEV (reference sequence). The CDR3 is made up of 17 amino acids. V shed 5 bases and J shed 6 bases, with 24 bases lying between them. The PCR made use of 60 Vbeta and 13 Jbeta primers. The assay was immunoSEQ multiplex PCR, and TCRdb's table has in-frame clones only and misses some. The sample carries fewer than 250,000 clones, 85% to 90% recorded once. The source of this sequence is a man aged 30 to 39 in good health and CMV-seronegative. V usage is TRBV27 and J usage is TRBJ2-3; D not resolved. The sequenced sample was PBMCs. The CDR3 loop is CASSLTTPSVIFDTQYF. In nucleotides, the CDR3 is TGTGCCAGCAGTCTAACGACTCCTTCGGTTATTTTCGATACGCAGTATTTT.